These 18 T cell receptor beta chains were sequenced from one sample in a study of T cells after yellow fever vaccination. TCRdb fed the 5' RACE reads into MiXCR, producing one record per CDR3 protein. The sample yields a few hundred thousand distinct CDR3 sequences, approximately 12% seen once. The sequences come from CD4+ T cells sorted from PBMCs, collected 15 days after the yellow fever booster vaccination. Receptors were obtained from a man aged 18 to 30 who received the YFV17D yellow fever vaccine.

CDR3 bases: TGTGCCTGGAGTACCCCAGGGTCTGGAAACACCATATATTTT. Its translation is CAWSTPGSGNTIYF. The chain has TRBV30 and TRBJ1-3, with D perhaps matching TRBD1 (5 bases). CDR1 GTSNPN and CDR2 SVGIG come from the germline V gene (reference sequence). The V end was cut by 2 bases, the J end by 1 base, with 9 bases between. The CDR3 totals 14 residues.

The chain recombines TRBV4-3 with TRBJ1-3; D is unresolved. CDR1 LGHNA and CDR2 YSLEER come from the germline V gene. The CDR3 has 17 residues. The ends were cut back, 3 bases at V and 0 bases at J, with 15 bases in the middle. As DNA, the CDR3 is TGCGCCAGCAGCCAGGAGGCCGGACTGCCCTCTGGAAACACCATATATTTT. Translation: CASSQEAGLPSGNTIYF.

V usage is TRBV4-1 and J usage is TRBJ2-1, with D maybe TRBD1 (5 bases). From germline, CDR1 is MGHRA and CDR2 YSYEKL. V was clipped by 7 bases and J by 0 bases, with 10 bases between them. This CDR3 region has 14 residues. DNA for the CDR3: TGCGCCAGCAACCCAGGGCGCTCCTACAATGAGCAGTTCTTC. This gives the protein CASNPGRSYNEQFF.

The chain has TRBV28 and TRBJ2-5; D gene unclear. Per the germline V gene, CDR1 is MDHEN and CDR2 is SYDVKM. The V and J ends lost 5 bases and 5 bases respectively, with 9 bases between them. CDR3 length: 12 residues. DNA of the CDR3: TGTGCCAGCAGTGGGAATTCGGAGACCCAGTACTTC. This translates into CASSGNSETQYF.

The rearrangement joins TRBV29-1 to TRBJ1-1; 7 bases match TRBD1. There are 10 residues in the CDR3. Unmatched junction bases numbered 3, after V lost 6 bases and J lost 8 bases. CDR1 is SQVTM and CDR2 is ANQGSEA in the germline V gene. The CDR3 nucleotides are TGCAGCGTCGGACAGGACGAAGCTTTCTTT. This translates into CSVGQDEAFF.

The chain links TRBV4-1 to TRBJ2-7; weak D call: TRBD1 (5 bases). CDR1 is MGHRA, CDR2 YSYEKL, per germline. The CDR3 is 14 residues long. V was cut by 3 bases and J by 6 bases, with 15 bases left in between. CDR3 coding DNA: TGCGCCAGCAGCCAGCCCTTCGCAGGGCCCGAGCAGTACTTC. As protein: CASSQPFAGPEQYF.

This clonotype has at least ten counts. The chain carries TRBV7-3 and TRBJ2-1, with 9 bases that match TRBD2. This CDR3 region has 14 residues. The J segment lost 8 bases and the V segment lost 6 bases, leaving 8 bases of the junction unmatched. Germline loops: CDR1 SGHTA, CDR2 FQGTGA. The CDR3 sequence: CASSTAGGLDEQFF. DNA of the CDR3: TGTGCCAGCAGTACTGCGGGGGGGCTGGATGAGCAGTTCTTC.

This clonotype was seen more than once but under ten times. The genes are TRBV20-1 and TRBJ2-2; D gene uncertain. CDR1 and CDR2 from the germline V gene are DFQATT and SNEGSKA (reference sequence). Between the trimmed V and J ends, which lost 3 bases and 1 base, there was a span of 6 bases. This CDR3 has 13 residues. The DNA for the CDR3 is TGCAGTGCTAGTGTGCGGAACACCGGGGAGCTGTTTTTT. Its translation: CSASVRNTGELFF.

This clonotype was seen more than once but under ten times. The rearrangement uses TRBV7-2 and TRBJ2-3, with 8 bases that match TRBD2. Germline V CDR1 and CDR2: SGHTA, FQGNSA. The trim removed 1 base at V and 9 bases at J, leaving 3 bases unmatched. The CDR3 length is 13 residues. CDR3 sequence: CASSLVAGGTQYF. In DNA, the CDR3 is TGTGCCAGCAGCTTAGTTGCGGGGGGAACGCAGTATTTT.

This clonotype was counted only a few times. The V call is TRBV11-1, the J call TRBJ2-1; possibly TRBD2 for D (5 bases). Per germline, CDR1 SGHAT and CDR2 FQDESV (reference sequence). The germline V and J ends were trimmed by 5 bases and 2 bases, with 13 bases remaining between them. The length of the CDR3 is 15 residues. The CDR3 nucleotides read TGTGCCAGCAGCCGCAGTTTCGGGACCTACAATGAGCAGTTCTTC. It is translated as CASSRSFGTYNEQFF.

This clonotype was detected only a few times. The chain joins TRBV10-1 to TRBJ2-3; the D is unclear. Per the germline V gene, CDR1 is WNHNN and CDR2 is SYGVQD (reference sequence). This CDR3 comprises 9 residues. The V gene lost 11 bases and the J gene lost 6 bases, with 6 bases spanning the gap. CDR3 region: CARSDTQYF. CDR3 nucleotide sequence: TGCGCCCGCTCGGATACGCAGTATTTT.

The table lists this clonotype with a few counts. The chain uses TRBV5-1 and TRBJ1-4; tentative D call: TRBD1 (5 bases). Trimming removed 1 base from V and 7 bases from J, with 17 bases in between. CDR3 size: 16 residues. CDR1 is SGHRS, CDR2 YFSETQ, per germline. CDR3 residues: CASSLYRRGIGEKLFF. The DNA for the CDR3 is TGCGCCAGCAGCTTGTATCGGCGGGGCATTGGTGAAAAACTGTTTTTT.

The J gene is TRBJ2-3, the V gene TRBV2; perhaps TRBD1 as D (6 bases). Germline V gene data show CDR1 as SNHLY and CDR2 as FYNNEI. CDR3 length equals 12 residues. V lost 7 bases and J 4 bases, leaving 9 bases between the germline ends. The CDR3 region is CASNRVPDTQYF. In DNA form, the CDR3 reads TGTGCCAGCAACAGGGTCCCAGATACGCAGTATTTT.

The chain employs TRBV28 and TRBJ2-1; 8 bases map to TRBD2. With 5 bases clipped from V and 5 bases from J, the junction kept 11 bases outside the gene matches. The CDR3 loop spans 16 amino acids. Germline CDR1 reads MDHEN; CDR2 reads SYDVKM. This chain's CDR3 is CASSPPGAGGHNEQFF. The CDR3 bases are TGTGCCAGCAGTCCCCCGGGGGCGGGGGGCCACAATGAGCAGTTCTTC.

The rearrangement uses TRBV9 and TRBJ1-3; D is unresolved. V was pared by 3 bases and J by 2 bases, with 6 bases between. CDR1 and CDR2 (germline): SGDLS, YYNGEE. The CDR3 length is 13 residues. The CDR3 nucleotides are TGTGCCAGCAGCGAATATGCTGGAAACACCATATATTTT. It encodes CASSEYAGNTIYF.

There are many counts of this clonotype. This chain connects TRBV20-1 to TRBJ2-5; unclear D gene. The V end was cut by 6 bases, the J end by 4 bases, with 9 bases between. This CDR3 spans 11 amino acids. Germline V gene lookup returns CDR1 DFQATT and CDR2 SNEGSKA (reference sequence). The CDR3: CSASPRETQYF. CDR3 nucleotides: TGCAGTGCCAGCCCTCGAGAGACCCAGTACTTC.

The chain is built from TRBV14 and TRBJ2-3; D perhaps matches TRBD1 (6 bases). The germline V gene has CDR1 SGHDN and CDR2 FVKESK. Trimming pared 1 base from V and 1 base from J, leaving 12 bases between. CDR3 length: 16 amino acids. The CDR3: CASSQVIYRGTDTQYF. In nucleotides, the CDR3 is TGTGCCAGCAGCCAAGTTATCTACAGGGGCACAGATACGCAGTATTTT.

This chain links TRBV7-2 with TRBJ2-1; 10 bases line up with TRBD2. V shed 9 bases and J 15 bases; nucleotides not matched to a gene: 8. The CDR3 is 11 amino acids. Germline V gives CDR1 SGHTA, CDR2 FQGNSA. CDR3 sequence: CASSLAGGMFF. The CDR3 DNA reads as TGTGCCAGTTCCTTAGCGGGGGGAATGTTCTTC.